Below are 21 T cell receptor beta chains sequenced from a single sample in a study of shared clonotypes between healthy human individuals (dated by TCRdb to between 2020 and 2021). Receptor amplification or capture employed the immunoSEQ multiplex PCR assay. Here the immuneACCESS table is served through TCRdb, limited to in-frame sequences with V and J called. Missing clones are a known gap in these copies; in checked studies unresolved V genes cover under half, and the rest lacks a known reason. This sample holds around 700,000 clones; more than 70% were observed only once. Together, the top ten hold 1.5% to 2% of the sample. Material for sequencing was memory CD4+ T cells sorted from blood. Reading the label with the study, this specimen's cell subset or site is: CD45RA-negative fraction. These receptors came from a woman in her 30s in good health.

The CDR3 reads CASSFAGADTQYF. CDR3 bases: TGTGCCAGCAGCTTCGCGGGAGCAGATACGCAGTATTTT. The chain combines TRBV7-3 with TRBJ2-3, with 7 bases fitting TRBD2. V shed 3 bases and J 4 bases; nucleotides not matched to a gene: 1. CDR1 and CDR2 (germline): SGHTA, FQGTGA. CDR3 length equals 13 residues. The entire variable domain, with the rest obtained from reference TRBV7-3 and TRBJ2-3, is as follows: GAGVSQTPSNKVTEKGKYVELRCDPISGHTALYWYRQSLGQGPEFLIYFQGTGAADDSGLPNDRFFAVRPEGSVSTLKIQRTERGDSAVYLCASSFAGADTQYFGPGTRLTVL.

The sample holds a few counts of this clone. The chain has TRBV11-2 and TRBJ2-3; a possible D gene is TRBD1 (6 bases). Deletions cut 5 bases from V and 6 bases from J, with 18 bases between. The CDR3 totals 15 residues. Germline values: CDR1 SGHAT, CDR2 FQNNGV. Here the CDR3 DNA reads TGTGCCAGCAGCATGACCCGACAGGCCAAGGATACGCAGTATTTT. It codes for CASSMTRQAKDTQYF.

This clone was recorded many times. The chain joins TRBV4-1 to TRBJ2-6; TRBD1 might be the D (6 bases). V was trimmed by 3 bases and J by 0 bases, leaving 12 bases between them. Germline CDR1 MGHRA, CDR2 YSYEKL. This CDR3 comprises 17 residues. For the CDR3, the DNA is TGCGCCAGCAGCCAGGACAGAGGTTTCTCTGGGGCCAACGTCCTGACTTTC. Encoded protein: CASSQDRGFSGANVLTF.

This chain connects TRBV10-1 to TRBJ2-2; tentative D call: TRBD1 (7 bases). V was cut by 3 bases and J by 4 bases, with 12 bases left in between. This CDR3 contains 15 residues. In germline, CDR1 is WNHNN, CDR2 SYGVQD (reference sequence). CDR3 DNA sequence: TGCGCCAGCAGTGACCCAGGGGGGAGCACCGGGGAGCTGTTTTTT. It yields the protein CASSDPGGSTGELFF.

This chain uses TRBV30 with TRBJ2-7, with D perhaps TRBD1 (7 bases). Germline V gene sequence: CDR1 GTSNPN, CDR2 SVGIG (reference sequence). V was cut by 1 base and J by 0 bases, with 13 bases left in between. This CDR3 has 15 amino acids. CDR3 sequence: CAWSGGDRNSYEQYF. CDR3 nucleotides: TGTGCCTGGAGTGGGGGGGACAGAAACTCCTACGAGCAGTACTTC.

The chain employs TRBV2 and TRBJ2-1; weak D call: TRBD2 (5 bases). The CDR3 spans 12 residues. The V end was cut by 4 bases, the J end by 7 bases, with 8 bases between. Per the germline V gene, CDR1 is SNHLY and CDR2 is FYNNEI. For the CDR3, the DNA is TGTGCCAGCAGTGGTAGCGAAAATGAGCAGTTCTTC. The encoded protein is CASSGSENEQFF.

A few counts support this clone. The rearrangement joins TRBV28 to TRBJ1-2, with TRBD1 identical over 7 bases. V shed 9 bases and J 2 bases; nucleotides not matched to a gene: 6. Germline values: CDR1 MDHEN, CDR2 SYDVKM. This CDR3 has 13 amino acids. The chain's CDR3 is CASNRGENYGYTF. The CDR3, as DNA: TGTGCCAGTAACAGGGGAGAGAACTATGGCTACACCTTC.

The V call is TRBV27, the J call TRBJ1-5, with unresolved D. Trimming cost V 3 bases and J 1 base, with 10 bases left between them. The CDR3 runs to 15 residues. Germline CDR1 MNHEY, CDR2 SMNVEV (reference sequence). In DNA form, the CDR3 reads TGTGCCAGCAGTTTGTTTAGTACGAGCAATCAGCCCCAGCATTTT. The encoded protein is CASSLFSTSNQPQHF.

This sequence joins TRBV2 and TRBJ2-7; 10 nucleotides line up with TRBD2. The J segment lost 4 bases and the V segment lost 8 bases, leaving 2 bases of the junction unmatched. Germline assignment: CDR1 SNHLY and CDR2 FYNNEI. The CDR3 runs 12 residues. As DNA, the CDR3 is TGTGCCAGCGGGGGACTAGCGTACGAGCAGTACTTC. It codes for CASGGLAYEQYF. Looking up the rest from reference TRBV2 and TRBJ2-7 gives the full variable domain: EPEVTQTPSHQVTQMGQEVILRCVPISNHLYFYWYRQILGQKVEFLVSFYNNEISEKSEIFDDQFSVERPDGSNFTLKIRSTKLEDSAMYFCASGGLAYEQYFGPGTRLTVT.

The V call is TRBV18, the J call TRBJ2-1; no reliable D call. Germline CDR1 reads KGHSH; CDR2 reads LQKENI. This CDR3 has 15 residues. V lost 0 bases and J lost 5, with 11 bases in between. CDR3 sequence: CASSPPSWQNNEQFF. As DNA, the CDR3 is TGTGCCAGCTCACCACCAAGCTGGCAGAACAATGAGCAGTTCTTC.

This clone was seen a few times. The V gene is TRBV6-1, the J gene TRBJ2-3, with D unclear. The germline V gene encodes CDR1 MNHNS and CDR2 SASEGT. There are 14 residues in the CDR3. V was shortened by 3 bases and J by 3 bases, with 10 bases between the two germline ends. The CDR3 DNA is TGTGCCAGCAGTGAGGACCAAAAGACAGATACGCAGTATTTT. Its translation: CASSEDQKTDTQYF.

The V and J genes are TRBV7-3 and TRBJ1-1; a possible D gene is TRBD1 (6 bases). Per the germline V gene, CDR1 is SGHTA and CDR2 is FQGTGA. V dropped 2 bases and J dropped 1 base, with 17 bases sitting between them. This CDR3 spans 17 amino acids. The CDR3 reads CASSLDRTEAPNTEAFF. The CDR3 bases are TGTGCCAGCAGCTTAGACAGGACAGAGGCCCCGAACACTGAAGCTTTCTTT. The full variable domain, completed using reference TRBV7-3 and TRBJ1-1, is GAGVSQTPSNKVTEKGKYVELRCDPISGHTALYWYRQSLGQGPEFLIYFQGTGAADDSGLPNDRFFAVRPEGSVSTLKIQRTERGDSAVYLCASSLDRTEAPNTEAFFGQGTRLTVV.

The chain recombines TRBV6-1 with TRBJ1-2; D not certain. V was clipped by 6 bases and J by 10 bases, with 15 bases between them. The germline V gene encodes CDR1 MNHNS and CDR2 SASEGT. This CDR3 contains 12 residues. The CDR3 DNA follows: TGTGCCAGCAGACTAATGGAGTCCTTCTACACCTTC. Protein: CASRLMESFYTF.

This clone showed up many times. This CDR3 is also generated by other DNA sequences in the sample. V usage is TRBV27 and J usage is TRBJ2-7, with D unclear. V gave up 6 bases and J gave up 2 bases, with 11 bases separating them. Germline CDR1 reads MNHEY; CDR2 reads SMNVEV (reference sequence). The CDR3 contains 13 residues. The CDR3 reads CASSLKAPYEQYF. CDR3 coding DNA: TGTGCCAGCAGCCTTAAGGCCCCCTACGAGCAGTACTTC.

This clone was counted between two and nine times. The chain uses TRBV7-2 and TRBJ2-2; tentatively, D is TRBD2 (6 bases). CDR3 length: 16 residues. Germline loops: CDR1 SGHTA, CDR2 FQGNSA. The V and J ends lost 3 bases and 1 base respectively, with 12 bases between them. The CDR3 DNA sequence: TGTGCCAGCAGCTTCATCGGAGGGCTGAACACCGGGGAGCTGTTTTTT. This codes for CASSFIGGLNTGELFF. Full variable domain (missing parts from reference TRBV7-2 and TRBJ2-2): GAGVSQSPSNKVTEKGKDVELRCDPISGHTALYWYRQSLGQGLEFLIYFQGNSAPDKSGLPSDRFSAERTGGSVSTLTIQRTQQEDSAVYLCASSFIGGLNTGELFFGEGSRLTVL.

Turning to this clone: The same CDR3 arises from other DNA sequences in this sample as well. This sequence joins TRBV19 and TRBJ2-1; D ambiguous. Germline lookup yields CDR1 LNHDA and CDR2 SQIVND (reference sequence). This CDR3 is built from 12 residues. Trimming pared 9 bases from V and 0 bases from J, leaving 6 bases between. This CDR3 reads CASRSSYNEQFF. CDR3 nucleotides: TGTGCCAGCCGGAGCTCCTACAATGAGCAGTTCTTC. Together with reference TRBV19 and TRBJ2-1, the CDR3 gives the full variable domain: DGGITQSPKYLFRKEGQNVTLSCEQNLNHDAMYWYRQDPGQGLRLIYYSQIVNDFQKGDIAEGYSVSREKKESFPLTVTSAQKNPTAFYLCASRSSYNEQFFGPGTRLTVL.

The chain combines TRBV28 with TRBJ1-1; D is undetermined. This CDR3 is built from 15 residues. V lost 2 bases to trimming and J lost 0 bases, with 10 bases between them. Germline-derived CDR1 and CDR2 are MDHEN and SYDVKM. The CDR3, as DNA: TGTGCCAGCAGTTTAGAAAAGATCATGAACACTGAAGCTTTCTTT. Protein sequence: CASSLEKIMNTEAFF.

This clone was detected a few times. The gene calls are TRBV28 and TRBJ1-2; D not certain. The CDR3 extends over 13 amino acids. CDR1 and CDR2 from the germline V gene are MDHEN and SYDVKM. V was trimmed by 5 bases and J by 6 bases, leaving 13 bases between them. In nucleotides, the CDR3 is TGTGCCAGCAGTCTGGGCCCCCAAAATGGCTACACCTTC. The encoded protein is CASSLGPQNGYTF.

V gene TRBV27 combines with J gene TRBJ2-3; tentative D call: TRBD1 (5 bases). This CDR3 contains 14 residues. Trimming took off 3 bases at V and 4 bases at J, with 11 bases between the two ends. Germline-derived CDR1 and CDR2 are MNHEY and SMNVEV (reference sequence). The DNA for the CDR3 is TGTGCCAGCAGTTTGTCCCGACAGTCAGATACGCAGTATTTT. Amino acid sequence: CASSLSRQSDTQYF.

The DNA for the CDR3 is TGTGCCAGCAGTTTTTCGACTAGCGGGAGCTACGAGCAGTACTTC. Translation: CASSFSTSGSYEQYF. The chain uses TRBV27 and TRBJ2-7; 12 nucleotides align to TRBD2. CDR3 length equals 15 residues. Germline V lookup: CDR1 MNHEY, CDR2 SMNVEV (reference sequence). V gave up 3 bases and J gave up 3 bases; unmatched junction bases: 3.

The V gene is TRBV7-2, the J gene TRBJ2-2; D is ambiguous. Trimming shortened V by 7 bases and J by 1 base, and 1 base separated the two germline ends. CDR3 size: 11 residues. Per the germline V gene, CDR1 is SGHTA and CDR2 is FQGNSA. CDR3 in amino acids: CASMNTGELFF. Here the CDR3 DNA reads TGTGCCAGCATGAACACCGGGGAGCTGTTTTTT.